This TCR beta chain was obtained from a study of cytomegalovirus exposure and HLA in healthy donors. V lost 4 bases and J lost 2; bases outside the gene matches: 5. This CDR3 contains 15 residues. Germline CDR1 is SGHVS and CDR2 is FQNEAQ. PCR primers comprised 60 Vbeta and 13 Jbeta primers. TCRdb's table, derived via immunoSEQ multiplex PCR, lists solely in-frame clones and lacks some. The data hold roughly 130,000 clones, with roughly four fifths observed a single time. The source is a male donor in good health and CMV-seropositive. This sequence joins TRBV7-8 and TRBJ1-3, with 7 nucleotides matching TRBD1. Sequencing was carried out using PBMCs. The CDR3: CASSSTGDAGNTIYF. DNA of the CDR3: TGTGCCAGCAGCTCTACAGGGGATGCTGGAAACACCATATATTTT.